One sample yielded the 18 T cell receptor beta chains listed below, sequenced in a study of graft-versus-host responses after intestinal transplantation. Antigens of these TCRs are unknown. Measured with immunoSEQ multiplex PCR; TCRdb has only the in-frame clones, and not every one. The sample lists over 100,000 clones; more than 85% were seen once. The specimen comprised unstimulated CD8+ T cells sorted from spleen or lymph node cells, sampled before transplant. These receptors all come from a human donor who was the organ donor for an intestinal transplant.

The chain carries TRBV28 and TRBJ2-1; 12 bases match TRBD2. Germline values: CDR1 MDHEN, CDR2 SYDVKM. The CDR3 is made up of 16 amino acids. V lost 6 bases and J lost 2; bases outside the gene matches: 5. This chain's CDR3 is CASSLPSGRAYNEQFF. DNA of the CDR3: TGTGCCAGCAGCCTACCTAGCGGGAGGGCCTACAATGAGCAGTTCTTC.

This rearrangement joins TRBV15 to TRBJ2-1; D unresolved. CDR1 is LNHNV and CDR2 is YYDKDF in the germline V gene (reference sequence). V lost 5 bases, J lost 2 bases, and 7 bases lay in between. The CDR3 is made up of 13 amino acids. The CDR3 nucleotides read TGTGCCACCAGCCCGGGCCCCTACAATGAGCAGTTCTTC. Protein sequence: CATSPGPYNEQFF. The full variable domain, with the rest looked up from reference TRBV15 and TRBJ2-1, is DAMVIQNPRYQVTQFGKPVTLSCSQTLNHNVMYWYQQKSSQAPKLLFHYYDKDFNNEADTPDNFQSRRPNTSFCFLDIRSPGLGDTAMYLCATSPGPYNEQFFGPGTRLTVL.

DNA of the CDR3: TGTGCCAGCAGCCACGACAGGGGGCATGGAAATGAGCAGTTCTTC. Amino acids: CASSHDRGHGNEQFF. The chain uses TRBV5-4 and TRBJ2-1, with 10 nucleotides matching TRBD1. Germline CDR1 and CDR2: SGHNT and YYREEE (reference sequence). This CDR3 is 15 amino acids long. The V and J ends lost 4 bases and 7 bases, in that order; junction bases with no gene match: 8.

CDR3 DNA sequence: TGTGCCAGCTCCCGGGGTAGTGTGTTTGATGAGCAGTTCTTC. Translating gives CASSRGSVFDEQFF. The chain joins TRBV9 to TRBJ2-1; possible D gene TRBD2, 5 bases. Germline CDR1 is SGDLS and CDR2 is YYNGEE. Deletions cut 7 bases from V and 8 bases from J, with 19 bases between. The CDR3 has 14 residues.

The J gene is TRBJ2-5, the V gene TRBV28; unclear D gene. The length of the CDR3 is 13 residues. Trimming cost V 7 bases and J 5 bases, with 14 bases left between them. CDR1 MDHEN and CDR2 SYDVKM come from the germline V gene. The CDR3 sequence: CASTLDGGETQYF. DNA for the CDR3: TGTGCCAGCACCCTCGACGGTGGGGAGACCCAGTACTTC.

This chain connects TRBV5-8 to TRBJ1-1, with TRBD1 matching over 8 bases. The CDR3 is 14 residues long. The ends lost 9 bases at V and 5 bases at J; junction bases unmatched: 12. Looked up from germline, CDR1 is SGHTS and CDR2 is YDEGEE. The CDR3 nucleotides read TGTGCCAAGACAGGGGCAAAAGTTTGGACTGAAGCTTTCTTT. This codes for CAKTGAKVWTEAFF.

The gene calls are TRBV5-1 and TRBJ2-5, with a weak D call TRBD2 (7 bases). Germline V gene sequence: CDR1 SGHRS, CDR2 YFSETQ. The length of the CDR3 is 16 residues. V lost 7 bases to trimming and J lost 4 bases, with 23 bases between them. CDR3 nucleotide sequence: TGCGCCAGCTCTAGAGGGGGGGATGGCCTTGGAGAGACCCAGTACTTC. This encodes CASSRGGDGLGETQYF.

The chain has TRBV6-5 and TRBJ2-2, with 15 bases aligning to TRBD2. The CDR3 is 15 amino acids. V lost 4 bases and J lost 7; bases outside the gene matches: 1. Germline V lookup: CDR1 MNHEY, CDR2 SVGAGI. The DNA for the CDR3 is TGTGCCAGCAGTTGGACTAGCGGGAGGGTCGGGGAGCTGTTTTTT. Its translation is CASSWTSGRVGELFF.

This sequence joins TRBV10-2 and TRBJ1-1, with TRBD1 matching 8 bases. CDR3 size: 13 residues. The germline V gene has CDR1 WSHSY and CDR2 SAAADI. V was pared by 6 bases and J by 6 bases, with 6 bases of the junction left unmatched. The CDR3 spells CASRLQGGAEAFF. For the CDR3, the DNA is TGCGCCAGCAGATTACAGGGGGGAGCTGAAGCTTTCTTT.

The V and J genes are TRBV30 and TRBJ2-1; D unresolved. The CDR3 runs 11 residues. The germline gives CDR1 GTSNPN, CDR2 SVGIG (reference sequence). Deletions cut 4 bases from V and 5 bases from J, with 6 bases between. The CDR3 DNA reads TGTGCCTGGACTGGGGACAATGAGCAGTTCTTC. The encoded protein is CAWTGDNEQFF.

The V call is TRBV7-2, the J call TRBJ2-7; 10 positions match TRBD2. This CDR3 has 14 amino acids. The ends lost 3 bases at V and 1 base at J; junction bases unmatched: 0. The germline V gene has CDR1 SGHTA and CDR2 FQGNSA. The CDR3 nucleotides are TGTGCCAGCAGCTTGACTAGCGGGTCCTACGAGCAGTACTTC. Amino acids: CASSLTSGSYEQYF.

This clone was detected once. The V and J genes are TRBV10-1 and TRBJ2-4, with D uncertain. Germline assignment: CDR1 WNHNN and CDR2 SYGVQD (reference sequence). Trimming took off 7 bases at V and 3 bases at J, with 19 bases between the two ends. The CDR3 is 16 residues long. The CDR3 loop reads CASTRMETDHKNIQYF. CDR3 nucleotide sequence: TGCGCCAGCACAAGGATGGAGACCGACCACAAAAACATTCAGTACTTC.

A single count supports this clone. The chain is built from TRBV29-1 and TRBJ2-1; a possible D gene is TRBD2 (7 bases). The CDR3 length is 16 residues. The germline V gene has CDR1 SQVTM and CDR2 ANQGSEA. V lost 2 bases and J lost 4, with 18 bases in between. Here the CDR3 reads CSVETERGAGYNEQFF. Here the CDR3 DNA reads TGCAGCGTTGAAACGGAACGGGGGGCCGGTTACAATGAGCAGTTCTTC.

The chain carries TRBV4-3 and TRBJ2-7; D uncertain. CDR3 length: 15 amino acids. Germline V gives CDR1 LGHNA, CDR2 YSLEER. With 0 bases removed from V and 4 bases from J, the gap between germline ends came to 13 bases. CDR3 in DNA: TGCGCCAGCAGCCAAGAACAACTGAAATGGTACGAGCAGTACTTC. Translation gives CASSQEQLKWYEQYF.

The V and J genes are TRBV19 and TRBJ1-1; D unclear. CDR3 length: 11 residues. Germline loops: CDR1 LNHDA, CDR2 SQIVND (reference sequence). V was trimmed by 8 bases and J by 2 bases, leaving 6 bases between them. CDR3 DNA sequence: TGTGCCAGTGCACAAAACACTGAAGCTTTCTTT. As protein: CASAQNTEAFF.

Only one count was recorded for this clone. The J gene is TRBJ1-1, the V gene TRBV29-1; D is possibly TRBD1 (6 bases). V was clipped by 0 bases and J by 1 base, with 9 bases between them. There are 14 residues in the CDR3. In germline, CDR1 is SQVTM, CDR2 ANQGSEA. CDR3 loop: CSVEDRGGNTEAFF. CDR3 bases: TGCAGCGTTGAAGATCGAGGGGGGAACACTGAAGCTTTCTTT. Filled out from reference TRBV29-1 and TRBJ1-1, the complete variable domain reads SAVISQKPSRDICQRGTSLTIQCQVDSQVTMMFWYRQQPGQSLTLIATANQGSEATYESGFVIDKFPISRPNLTFSTLTVSNMSPEDSSIYLCSVEDRGGNTEAFFGQGTRLTVV.

The chain links TRBV29-1 to TRBJ2-3; D unclear. Germline CDR1 is SQVTM and CDR2 is ANQGSEA. Trimming removed 7 bases at V and 5 bases at J, with 22 bases between. CDR3 size: 15 residues. Here the CDR3 DNA reads TGCAGCGCCTTACCTCAGGATCAGCATTTAGATACGCAGTATTTT. As protein: CSALPQDQHLDTQYF.

The V and J genes are TRBV29-1 and TRBJ2-3; no reliable D call. Trimming cost V 3 bases and J 0 bases, with 22 bases left between them. The CDR3 spans 18 residues. From germline, CDR1 is SQVTM and CDR2 ANQGSEA. Written as DNA, the CDR3 is TGCAGCGTTGAGGTGGTGGGGTTTAGGCTTCTGAGCACAGATACGCAGTATTTT. This sequence encodes CSVEVVGFRLLSTDTQYF.